The 14 T cell receptor beta chains below were found in one sample sequenced in a study of identical twins. TCRdb processed the 5' RACE reads anew with MiXCR; each CDR3 protein has one entry. The data show 200,000 to 250,000 distinct CDR3 sequences, with around 6.9% seen just once and 1.9% held by the top ten. These data also featured in a second study, about yellow fever vaccine responses in identical twins.

The sample consisted of memory (CD45RO+) T cells sorted from blood. The receptors shown here come from a woman under 30 in good health.

This clonotype has only a few counts. The chain uses TRBV28 and TRBJ2-1; the D gene is possibly TRBD2 (6 bases). The CDR3 has 11 residues. Germline CDR1 MDHEN, CDR2 SYDVKM. Trimming cost V 6 bases and J 13 bases, with 13 bases left between them. The chain's CDR3 is CASRATSPQFF. The CDR3 nucleotides are TGTGCCAGCAGGGCAACTAGCCCCCAGTTCTTC. The complete variable domain, with remaining parts taken from reference TRBV28 and TRBJ2-1, reads DVKVTQSSRYLVKRTGEKVFLECVQDMDHENMFWYRQDPGLGLRLIYFSYDVKMKEKGDIPEGYSVSREKKERFSLILESASTNQTSMYLCASRATSPQFFGPGTRLTVL.

This clonotype was detected a few times. The V and J genes are TRBV7-2 and TRBJ2-1; D ambiguous. This CDR3 has 13 residues. Germline CDR1 is SGHTA and CDR2 is FQGNSA. V lost 5 bases to trimming and J lost 7 bases, with 12 bases between them. The CDR3 region is CASSAPYINEQFF. The CDR3 DNA reads TGTGCCAGCAGCGCGCCCTATATAAATGAGCAGTTCTTC.

This chain joins TRBV20-1 and TRBJ1-2; 9 bases match TRBD1. Losses at the gene ends were 6 bases for V and 3 bases for J; bases not matched to a gene: 5. From germline, CDR1 is DFQATT and CDR2 SNEGSKA (reference sequence). The CDR3 is 13 amino acids. CDR3 DNA sequence: TGCAGTGCCAACACAGGGGGCGACTATGGCTACACCTTC. Its protein product is CSANTGGDYGYTF.

This clonotype was seen a handful of times. V is TRBV13 and J is TRBJ2-2; 10 bases fit TRBD1. Germline-derived CDR1 and CDR2 are PRHDT and FYEKMQ (reference sequence). This CDR3 is 14 amino acids long. With V trimmed by 4 bases and J by 6 bases, 2 bases remained unmatched. The CDR3 DNA reads TGTGCCAGCAGCTGGGACAGGGGATCCGGGGAGCTGTTTTTT. It specifies CASSWDRGSGELFF.

This clonotype was found a few times. The chain combines TRBV9 with TRBJ2-5, with unresolved D. Deletions cut 0 bases from V and 5 bases from J, with 11 bases between. This CDR3 is built from 14 residues. Germline CDR1 and CDR2: SGDLS and YYNGEE. Written as DNA, the CDR3 is TGTGCCAGCAGCGTAGGCTCTCTACTTGAGACCCAGTACTTC. Protein product: CASSVGSLLETQYF.

There are a few counts of this clonotype. The rearrangement links TRBV28 to TRBJ2-5, with 9 bases identical to TRBD2. The germline V gene encodes CDR1 MDHEN and CDR2 SYDVKM. The CDR3 runs to 17 residues. The J segment lost 5 bases and the V segment lost 6 bases, leaving 16 bases of the junction unmatched. CDR3 amino acids: CASRRVVAGDFRETQYF. The DNA for the CDR3 is TGTGCCAGCAGGCGGGTGGTAGCGGGAGATTTCCGGGAGACCCAGTACTTC.

The chain is built from TRBV14 and TRBJ2-7, with 8 bases lining up with TRBD1. This CDR3 comprises 14 residues. The germline V gene has CDR1 SGHDN and CDR2 FVKESK. J was trimmed by 7 bases and V by 4 bases; bases with no gene match: 9. CDR3 amino acids: CASSLRQGSGEQYF. The CDR3 nucleotides read TGTGCCAGCAGCCTCCGACAGGGGTCTGGGGAGCAGTACTTC.

This clonotype has at least ten counts. The chain links TRBV24-1 to TRBJ1-2, with 7 bases aligning to TRBD1. CDR1 KGHDR and CDR2 SFDVKD come from the germline V gene. After removal of 4 bases from V and 2 bases from J, the junction contained 6 bases not matched to a gene. This CDR3 spans 15 amino acids. This CDR3 reads CATSDPPGGNYGYTF. CDR3 sequence (DNA): TGTGCCACCAGTGACCCCCCAGGGGGGAACTATGGCTACACCTTC.

The chain joins TRBV11-3 to TRBJ2-1; unclear D gene. V lost 2 bases and J lost 7, with 6 bases in between. Germline V gene sequence: CDR1 SGHNT, CDR2 YENEEA. The CDR3 totals 12 residues. The CDR3 sequence is CASSLNSNEQFF. The CDR3, as DNA: TGTGCCAGCAGCTTAAATTCAAATGAGCAGTTCTTC.

This clonotype has just a few counts. V and J are TRBV20-1 and TRBJ2-3; D gene unclear. CDR1 and CDR2 (germline): DFQATT, SNEGSKA (reference sequence). The length of the CDR3 is 15 residues. V gave up 0 bases and J gave up 2 bases, with 12 bases separating them. The CDR3 sequence is CSARDAGSITDTQYF. The CDR3 bases are TGCAGTGCTAGAGATGCAGGTTCTATCACAGATACGCAGTATTTT.

CDR3 in amino acids: CASSIYGGGASDTQYF. In nucleotides, the CDR3 is TGTGCCAGTAGTATTTACGGCGGGGGGGCATCTGATACGCAGTATTTT. The gene calls are TRBV19 and TRBJ2-3; 9 nucleotides line up with TRBD2. The J segment lost 6 bases and the V segment lost 3 bases, leaving 10 bases of the junction unmatched. Germline V gene lookup returns CDR1 LNHDA and CDR2 SQIVND (reference sequence). The CDR3 contains 16 residues.

This clonotype was picked up many times. The CDR3 region is CASRDANPTDTQYF. The CDR3 DNA reads TGTGCCAGCAGGGACGCGAATCCAACAGATACGCAGTATTTT. The chain has TRBV28 and TRBJ2-3; D not resolved. Germline CDR1 is MDHEN and CDR2 is SYDVKM. This CDR3 is 14 amino acids long. V was shortened by 6 bases and J by 3 bases, with 13 bases between the two germline ends.

The V call is TRBV19, the J call TRBJ2-1, with TRBD2 matching 15 bases. After removal of 3 bases from V and 9 bases from J, the junction contained 6 bases not matched to a gene. CDR3 length: 16 amino acids. From germline, CDR1 is LNHDA and CDR2 SQIVND (reference sequence). The DNA for the CDR3 is TGTGCCAGTAGTATTAGGACTAGCGGGAGGGCAGGTGAGCAGTTCTTC. Its translation: CASSIRTSGRAGEQFF.

The rearrangement joins TRBV7-2 to TRBJ2-1; 11 positions agree with TRBD1. The germline V gene has CDR1 SGHTA and CDR2 FQGNSA. J lost 7 bases, V lost 2 bases, and 10 bases had no gene match. This CDR3 spans 17 amino acids. This chain's CDR3 is CASSLKLGQGARNEQFF. For the CDR3, the DNA is TGTGCCAGCAGCTTAAAACTCGGACAGGGGGCGAGGAATGAGCAGTTCTTC. The variable domain in full, completed from reference TRBV7-2 and TRBJ2-1, reads GAGVSQSPSNKVTEKGKDVELRCDPISGHTALYWYRQSLGQGLEFLIYFQGNSAPDKSGLPSDRFSAERTGGSVSTLTIQRTQQEDSAVYLCASSLKLGQGARNEQFFGPGTRLTVL.